The 29 T cell receptor beta chains given below trace back to one sample, sequenced in a study of CDR3 diversity in severe acne. TCRdb reprocessed the PCR reads via MiXCR and lists one record per CDR3 protein. The sample includes 84,000 or so distinct CDR3 sequences, over 45% seen only once; the top ten take about a tenth. What was sequenced was blood. All receptors come from a male donor in good health, serving as a control.

By share, this clonotype ranks as medium-sized. V and J are TRBV20-1 and TRBJ1-1; the D is unclear. V lost 7 bases and J lost 1, with 10 bases in between. Germline CDR1 is DFQATT and CDR2 is SNEGSKA (reference sequence). The CDR3 covers 12 residues. CDR3: CSVLAGNTEAFF. The CDR3 DNA sequence: TGCAGTGTACTCGCGGGGAACACTGAAGCTTTCTTT.

This chain links TRBV20-1 with TRBJ1-2; no reliable D call. Germline CDR1 and CDR2: DFQATT and SNEGSKA (reference sequence). Trimming left V 7 bases short and J 0 bases short, with 30 bases between. The length of the CDR3 is 19 residues. The CDR3 sequence: CSVPFRVATFLCANYGYTF. CDR3 nucleotides: TGCAGTGTCCCTTTTAGAGTGGCTACATTCTTATGTGCTAACTATGGCTACACCTTC.

In the case of this clonotype: This may be a read error: a much more frequent sequence differs by one nucleotide. This rearrangement joins TRBV19 to TRBJ2-5, with a tentative D call TRBD2 (5 bases). The CDR3 sequence is 13 residues long. Per the germline V gene, CDR1 is LNHDA and CDR2 is SQIVND (reference sequence). Written as DNA, the CDR3 is TGTGCCAATAGTTCCCTAGCACGGGAGACCCAGTACTTC. It yields the protein CANSSLARETQYF.

Comment on this clonotype: A much larger clone lies a single base off, so this may be a read error. This chain joins TRBV3-1 and TRBJ2-5; 7 bases are shared with TRBD2. The CDR3 has 14 amino acids. CDR1 and CDR2 (germline): LGHDT, YNNKEL (reference sequence). Germline trimming cut 4 bases from V and 2 bases from J; bases unmatched to any gene: 4. DNA for the CDR3: TGTGCCAGCAGCCCGGCTAGCGGTCAAGAGACCCAGTACTTC. Its translation: CASSPASGQETQYF.

As DNA, the CDR3 is TGTGCCAGCACCCGGGGCACTGAAGCTTTCTTT. It yields the protein CASTRGTEAFF. The chain recombines TRBV6-5 with TRBJ1-1; D ambiguous. Germline V gene sequence: CDR1 MNHEY, CDR2 SVGAGI. The CDR3 consists of 11 residues. Between the trimmed V and J ends, which lost 7 bases and 4 bases, there was a span of 7 bases.

The CDR3 coding sequence is TGTGCCAGCTCACCACCATCCGAGGGGCGCAATCAGCCCCAGCATTTT. Translated: CASSPPSEGRNQPQHF. The chain combines TRBV18 with TRBJ1-5; D is possibly TRBD1 (5 bases). This CDR3 has 16 residues. Germline CDR1 KGHSH, CDR2 LQKENI. V dropped 0 bases and J dropped 2 bases, with 11 bases sitting between them.

This sequence joins TRBV9 and TRBJ1-1; TRBD1 matches 8 bases. Germline V gives CDR1 SGDLS, CDR2 YYNGEE. The CDR3 spans 14 residues. The V gene end was trimmed by 3 bases and the J gene end by 3 bases; junction bases not matched to a gene: 4. The CDR3 is CASSALTGDTEAFF. The CDR3 DNA reads as TGTGCCAGCAGCGCCTTGACAGGGGACACTGAAGCTTTCTTT.

Ten or more counts support this clonotype. The rearrangement links TRBV18 to TRBJ1-4; D call uncertain. With 3 bases removed from V and 8 bases from J, the gap between germline ends came to 7 bases. The CDR3 consists of 12 residues. Per germline, CDR1 KGHSH and CDR2 LQKENI. The CDR3 nucleotides are TGTGCCAGCTCACCGACAAGGGAAAAACTGTTTTTT. This codes for CASSPTREKLFF.

J is TRBJ2-5 and V is TRBV11-1; D remains ambiguous. V lost 3 bases to trimming and J lost 7 bases, with 18 bases between them. The CDR3 contains 15 residues. Germline V CDR1 and CDR2: SGHAT, FQDESV (reference sequence). Written as DNA, the CDR3 is TGTGCCAGCAGCTTCCTTCACCCCCCCGGCGGGACCCAGTACTTC. Translated: CASSFLHPPGGTQYF.

This clonotype appeared a few times. The rearrangement links TRBV5-6 to TRBJ2-7; 12 nucleotides match TRBD1. CDR3 length: 14 residues. The V gene end was trimmed by 3 bases and the J gene end by 7 bases; junction bases not matched to a gene: 5. Germline CDR1 SGHDT, CDR2 YYEEEE. CDR3 nucleotide sequence: TGTGCCAGCAGCTGGGGACAGGGGGCGTGGGAGCAGTACTTC. It codes for CASSWGQGAWEQYF.

The V gene is TRBV6-2 or TRBV6-3, the J gene TRBJ1-2; D not resolved. V shed 3 bases and J shed 4 bases, with 6 bases lying between them. The CDR3 covers 12 residues. Germline lookup yields CDR1 MNHEY and CDR2 SVGEGT. The CDR3 DNA is TGTGCCAGCAGTTATAAAGGCTATGGCTACACCTTC. Translated, it gives CASSYKGYGYTF.

The chain links TRBV9 to TRBJ2-7, with D tentatively TRBD2 (6 bases). CDR1 is SGDLS and CDR2 is YYNGEE in the germline V gene. Trimming pared 4 bases from V and 7 bases from J, leaving 30 bases between. The length of the CDR3 is 18 residues. In DNA, the CDR3 is TGTGCCAGCAGCCACACCCCCCGCACAGACCACACGGGAGAGGAGCAGTACTTC. Amino acids: CASSHTPRTDHTGEEQYF.

Only a few counts were recorded for this clonotype. The CDR3 DNA sequence: TGTGCCTGGAACAGAAAGTACAATCAGCCCCAGCATTTT. Residues: CAWNRKYNQPQHF. V usage is TRBV30 and J usage is TRBJ1-5; no reliable D call. V shed 4 bases and J shed 3 bases, with 10 bases lying between them. Germline V gene data show CDR1 as GTSNPN and CDR2 as SVGIG (reference sequence). The CDR3 is 13 residues long.

This clonotype was recorded at least ten times. V usage is TRBV6-1 and J usage is TRBJ2-3; 9 bases are a match to TRBD1. The germline CDR1 and CDR2 sequences are MNHNS and SASEGT. CDR3 length: 15 amino acids. V shed 6 bases and J 4 bases; nucleotides not matched to a gene: 8. The CDR3 DNA sequence: TGTGCCAGCAGCCCGACAGGGGGTGCAGCAGATACGCAGTATTTT. It yields the protein CASSPTGGAADTQYF.

The genes are TRBV19 and TRBJ1-1; D possibly corresponds to TRBD1 (6 bases). Germline V gene sequence: CDR1 LNHDA, CDR2 SQIVND (reference sequence). V lost 4 bases and J lost 1, with 13 bases in between. The CDR3 length is 15 residues. The CDR3 is CASSTQTGWNTEAFF. DNA of the CDR3: TGTGCCAGTAGTACCCAGACAGGCTGGAACACTGAAGCTTTCTTT.

V is TRBV5-1 and J is TRBJ1-1, with D possibly TRBD1 on 6 matching bases. V lost 4 bases and J 1 base, leaving 11 bases between the germline ends. This CDR3 region has 14 residues. Germline CDR1 reads SGHRS; CDR2 reads YFSETQ. CDR3 sequence (DNA): TGCGCCAGCAGCCCCCAGGGACAGAACACTGAAGCTTTCTTT. It specifies CASSPQGQNTEAFF. Full variable domain (remainder filled in from reference TRBV5-1 and TRBJ1-1): KAGVTQTPRYLIKTRGQQVTLSCSPISGHRSVSWYQQTPGQGLQFLFEYFSETQRNKGNFPGRFSGRQFSNSRSEMNVSTLELGDSALYLCASSPQGQNTEAFFGQGTRLTVV.

This clonotype was counted many times. The V and J genes are TRBV20-1 and TRBJ2-1; TRBD2 is a possible D gene (5 bases). Germline-derived CDR1 and CDR2 are DFQATT and SNEGSKA (reference sequence). The CDR3 covers 11 residues. V lost 6 bases and J 4 bases, leaving 7 bases between the germline ends. This CDR3 is CSARGYNEQFF. CDR3 in DNA: TGCAGTGCCCGAGGGTACAATGAGCAGTTCTTC.

This clonotype was counted only a few times. The rearrangement uses TRBV10-3 and TRBJ2-5; 7 bases agree with TRBD2. J lost 1 base, V lost 10 bases, and 15 bases had no gene match. Per the germline V gene, CDR1 is ENHRY and CDR2 is SYGVKD. The CDR3 is 16 residues long. CDR3: CASSHGLIAGQETQYF. For the CDR3, the DNA is TGTGCCAGCAGCCACGGATTGATAGCGGGCCAAGAGACCCAGTACTTC.

This clonotype was counted only a few times. The rearrangement uses TRBV5-1 and TRBJ2-7; 7 nucleotides align to TRBD2. Germline CDR1 and CDR2: SGHRS and YFSETQ. The CDR3 is 16 residues long. V was pared by 4 bases and J by 2 bases, with 12 bases of the junction left unmatched. CDR3 loop: CASSPLMGGSTYEQYF. The CDR3 DNA reads TGCGCCAGCAGCCCTCTAATGGGCGGGAGTACCTACGAGCAGTACTTC.

This chain links TRBV19 with TRBJ1-4; 9 bases align to TRBD1. CDR3 size: 14 residues. Germline V CDR1 and CDR2: LNHDA, SQIVND (reference sequence). Trimming removed 6 bases from V and 5 bases from J; junction bases left unmatched: 4. This chain's CDR3 is CASRPDRGNEKLFF. CDR3 DNA: TGTGCCAGTAGGCCGGACAGGGGAAATGAAAAACTGTTTTTT.

This clonotype showed up many times. The rearrangement uses TRBV12-3 or TRBV12-4 and TRBJ2-5, with a possible D match to TRBD2 (5 bases). V was shortened by 1 base and J by 4 bases, with 10 bases between the two germline ends. The CDR3 sequence is 14 residues long. In DNA form, the CDR3 reads TGTGCCAGCAGTTTAGTTCTAGCCTTAGAGACCCAGTACTTC. Translated: CASSLVLALETQYF.

The sample holds many counts of this clonotype. The gene calls are TRBV7-2 and TRBJ2-7, with TRBD1 identical over 8 bases. The germline V gene has CDR1 SGHTA and CDR2 FQGNSA. V shed 5 bases and J 2 bases; nucleotides not matched to a gene: 5. The CDR3 runs 14 residues. CDR3 nucleotides: TGTGCCAGCAGCCCCGGGACAGGCACCTACGAGCAGTACTTC. Its protein is CASSPGTGTYEQYF.

There are many counts of this clonotype. The chain recombines TRBV9 with TRBJ2-7; weak D call: TRBD2 (6 bases). V was clipped by 0 bases and J by 4 bases, with 17 bases between them. CDR3 size: 16 residues. Germline V lookup: CDR1 SGDLS, CDR2 YYNGEE. CDR3 sequence (DNA): TGTGCCAGCAGCGTAGCAGCACTAGCTATCCAGTACGAGCAGTACTTC. Amino acid sequence: CASSVAALAIQYEQYF.

This clonotype was counted many times. The chain couples TRBV4-1 to TRBJ2-5; D tentatively fits TRBD1 or TRBD2 (5 bases each). Germline loops: CDR1 MGHRA, CDR2 YSYEKL. V shed 0 bases and J shed 7 bases, with 12 bases lying between them. The CDR3 extends over 14 amino acids. Here the CDR3 reads CASSQDEGKGTQYF. CDR3 in DNA: TGCGCCAGCAGCCAAGACGAGGGGAAGGGGACCCAGTACTTC.

V and J are TRBV6-6 and TRBJ1-6; D is undetermined. The CDR3 is made up of 13 amino acids. V lost 6 bases to trimming and J lost 12 bases, with 15 bases between them. The V gene's germline CDR1 is MNHNY and CDR2 SVGAGI (reference sequence). In DNA, the CDR3 is TGTGCCAGCAGAACAGACGGACCGGTACCCCTCCACTTT. Encoded protein: CASRTDGPVPLHF.

The V and J genes are TRBV2 and TRBJ2-5; TRBD2 agrees at 8 bases. V dropped 11 bases and J dropped 5; count of bases not matched to a gene: 7. CDR1 and CDR2 (germline): SNHLY, FYNNEI. The CDR3 sequence is 12 residues long. As DNA, the CDR3 is TGTGCCGGCCGACTAGCGCCGGAGACCCAGTACTTC. This sequence encodes CAGRLAPETQYF.

V and J are TRBV7-9 and TRBJ1-6; D call uncertain. The CDR3 has 12 amino acids. Germline CDR1 and CDR2: SEHNR and FQNEAQ (reference sequence). The V end was cut by 5 bases, the J end by 10 bases, with 9 bases between. The CDR3 coding sequence is TGTGCCAGCAGCCCAGGAGAATCACCCCTCCACTTT. It yields the protein CASSPGESPLHF.

This clonotype was counted between two and nine times. This rearrangement joins TRBV10-3 to TRBJ1-3; a possible D gene is TRBD1 (5 bases). CDR1 and CDR2 (germline): ENHRY, SYGVKD. The V end was cut by 6 bases, the J end by 4 bases, with 13 bases between. The CDR3 contains 14 residues. The CDR3 here is CAISTGTQGNTIYF. The CDR3 region has the DNA TGTGCCATCAGCACCGGGACTCAAGGAAACACCATATATTTT.

As regards this clonotype: Relative to the germline gene, one junction end is altered; a read error may explain this. The chain joins TRBV29-1 to TRBJ2-1, with D maybe TRBD1 (6 bases). The CDR3 totals 14 residues. CDR1 is SQVTM, CDR2 ANQGSEA, per germline. CDR3 residues: CSIEGVGPYNEQFF. In DNA form, the CDR3 reads TGCAGCATTGAGGGGGTGGGACCCTACAATGAGCAGTTCTTC.